The sequence of this T cell receptor beta chain was determined in a study of blood T cell repertoires in COVID-19. For the study at large: From the United States, Italy and Spain came samples of acute and convalescent COVID-19.

The CDR3 has 16 residues. The J segment lost 7 bases and the V segment lost 5 bases, leaving 9 bases of the junction unmatched. Germline V gene lookup returns CDR1 SGHTA and CDR2 FQGTGA. Authors' analysis steps: Reference gene primers were amplified, and this amplification served to estimate nucleated cell counts. Sequencing was performed with immunoSEQ multiplex PCR; in TCRdb, only in-frame clones are kept and a portion is missing. D and trimming come from the DNA, and the V and J calls and clone size come from that table. The sample contains fewer than 300,000 clones, around 87% of which appear only once.

Sequencing input: peripheral blood. The V and J genes are TRBV7-3 and TRBJ2-1; TRBD2 matches at 12 bases. This clonotype was obtained from a woman in her forties or fifties with acute or convalescent COVID-19. CDR3 nucleotide sequence: TGTGCCAGCAGCCTGACTAGCGGGAGCCCCACGAATGAGCAGTTCTTC. Translating it yields CASSLTSGSPTNEQFF.